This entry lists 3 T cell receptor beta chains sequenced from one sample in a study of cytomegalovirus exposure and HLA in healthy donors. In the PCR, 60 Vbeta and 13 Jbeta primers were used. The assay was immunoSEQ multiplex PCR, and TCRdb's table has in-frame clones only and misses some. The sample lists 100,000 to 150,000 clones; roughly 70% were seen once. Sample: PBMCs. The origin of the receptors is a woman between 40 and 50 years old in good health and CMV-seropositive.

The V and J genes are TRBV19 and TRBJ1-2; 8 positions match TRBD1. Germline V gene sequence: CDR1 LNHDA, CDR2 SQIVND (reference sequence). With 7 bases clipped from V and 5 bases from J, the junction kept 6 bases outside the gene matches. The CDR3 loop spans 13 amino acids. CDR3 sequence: CASTQGAGYGYTF. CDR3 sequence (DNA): TGTGCCAGTACCCAGGGGGCTGGGTATGGCTACACCTTC.

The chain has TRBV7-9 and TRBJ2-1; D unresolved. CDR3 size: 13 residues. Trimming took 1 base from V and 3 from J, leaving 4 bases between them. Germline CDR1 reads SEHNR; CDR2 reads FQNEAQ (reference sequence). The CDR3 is CASSLGLYNEQFF. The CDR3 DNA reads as TGTGCCAGCAGCTTAGGACTCTACAATGAGCAGTTCTTC. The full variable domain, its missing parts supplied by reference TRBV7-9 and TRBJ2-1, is DTGVSQNPRHKITKRGQNVTFRCDPISEHNRLYWYRQTLGQGPEFLTYFQNEAQLEKSRLLSDRFSAERPKGSFSTLEIQRTEQGDSAMYLCASSLGLYNEQFFGPGTRLTVL.

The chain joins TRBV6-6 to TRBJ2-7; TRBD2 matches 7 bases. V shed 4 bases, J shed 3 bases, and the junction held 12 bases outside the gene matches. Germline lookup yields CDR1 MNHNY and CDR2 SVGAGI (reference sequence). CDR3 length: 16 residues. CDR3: CASSSLGGRENYEQYF. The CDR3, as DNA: TGTGCCAGCAGTTCCCTCGGGGGGAGGGAGAACTACGAGCAGTACTTC.